This is a list of T cell receptor beta chains from one sample in a study of blood T cell repertoires in COVID-19. TCRdb keeps only in-frame clones here, not all; method: immunoSEQ multiplex PCR. The sample has roughly 140,000 clones; 75% to 85% are singletons. Sequencing was carried out using peripheral blood. These receptors were obtained from a woman aged 50 to 60 with acute or convalescent COVID-19. The CDR3 runs from the conserved cysteine through the conserved F or W. Fields, in order: J gene, clone size, V gene, D gene, CDR3 protein, CDR3 DNA. D genes are given only for firm matches. Clone size appears in some rows only: once, few, many, or a class for an expanded clone.

>TRBJ2-7|once|TRBV4-3|TRBD1
CASSEDRGRYEQYF
TGCGCCAGCAGCGAAGACAGGGGCCGATACGAGCAGTACTTC
>TRBJ2-3|-|TRBV7-3|TRBD1
CASTRDRGSDTQYF
TGTGCCAGCACTCGGGACAGGGGTTCAGATACGCAGTATTTT
>TRBJ2-5|-|TRBV7-2|-
CASSFGEKETQYF
TGTGCCAGCAGCTTCGGAGAAAAAGAGACCCAGTACTTC
>TRBJ2-6|-|TRBV28|-
CASSFDNSGANVLTF
TGTGCCAGCAGTTTTGACAACTCTGGGGCCAACGTCCTGACTTTC
>TRBJ1-5|-|TRBV4-3|-
CASSRAGDQPQHF
TGCGCCAGCAGCCGAGCAGGGGATCAGCCCCAGCATTTT
>TRBJ1-2|-|TRBV6-5|-
CATTVTYGYTF
TGTGCCACGACAGTTACCTATGGCTACACCTTC
>TRBJ2-3|few|TRBV9|-
CASSVNEPLGTQYF
TGTGCCAGCAGCGTTAATGAGCCCCTAGGTACGCAGTATTTT
>TRBJ1-2|-|TRBV6-2/TRBV6-3|TRBD1
CASSSQGTLSYGYTF
TGTGCCAGCAGTTCACAGGGGACGTTGAGCTATGGCTACACCTTC
>TRBJ2-5|-|TRBV6-5|TRBD2
CASRRGAGETQYF
TGTGCCAGCAGGCGGGGGGCTGGGGAGACCCAGTACTTC
>TRBJ1-5|-|TRBV7-2|-
CASSLGGDASQRQHF
TGTGCCAGCAGCTTAGGCGGGGACGCCTCGCAGCGCCAGCATTTT
>TRBJ1-3|-|TRBV12-3/TRBV12-4|-
CASNGVGNTIYF
TGTGCCAGCAACGGGGTCGGAAACACCATATATTTT
>TRBJ1-1|-|TRBV27|-
CASSWAENTEAFF
TGTGCCAGCAGTTGGGCCGAGAACACTGAAGCTTTCTTT
>TRBJ2-1|-|TRBV5-6|-
CASSGPAVDNEQFF
TGTGCCAGCAGCGGGCCGGCAGTAGACAATGAGCAGTTCTTC
>TRBJ1-4|-|TRBV5-1|-
CASSLGQTATNEKLFF
TGCGCCAGCAGCTTGGGGCAGACTGCAACTAATGAAAAACTGTTTTTT
>TRBJ1-5|-|TRBV29-1|-
CSVGAGRQPQHF
TGCAGCGTTGGGGCAGGGCGGCAGCCCCAGCATTTT
>TRBJ2-7|-|TRBV11-2|-
CASSPWGGGRYEQYF
TGTGCCAGCAGCCCCTGGGGGGGCGGGCGCTACGAGCAGTACTTC
>TRBJ1-2|-|TRBV14|-
CASSQGSSYGYTF
TGTGCCAGCAGCCAAGGTAGCTCCTATGGCTACACCTTC
>TRBJ1-1|-|TRBV9|-
CASSVGTAEAFF
TGTGCCAGCAGCGTAGGGACAGCTGAAGCTTTCTTT
>TRBJ2-7|-|TRBV5-1|TRBD1
CASSPPGTGGYEQYF
TGCGCCAGCAGCCCACCAGGGACAGGGGGCTACGAGCAGTACTTC
>TRBJ2-3|-|TRBV7-9|TRBD2
CASSRSGGTDTQYF
TGTGCCAGCAGCCGGAGCGGGGGGACAGATACGCAGTATTTT
>TRBJ1-2|-|TRBV4-3|TRBD1
CASSQEGWTGGGGYTF
TGCGCCAGCAGCCAAGAGGGCTGGACAGGGGGAGGAGGCTACACCTTC
>TRBJ1-2|-|TRBV5-1|-
CASSLGDSGYTF
TGCGCCAGCAGCTTAGGGGATTCTGGCTACACCTTC
>TRBJ2-1|-|TRBV7-3|TRBD1
CASSLGTGAHNEQFF
TGTGCCAGCAGCTTAGGGACAGGGGCCCACAATGAGCAGTTCTTC
>TRBJ1-1|-|TRBV28|-
CASSSTAMNTEAFF
TGTGCCAGCAGTTCCACAGCCATGAACACTGAAGCTTTCTTT
>TRBJ1-5|few|TRBV28|-
CASRMGGNQPQHF
TGTGCCAGCAGGATGGGAGGCAATCAGCCCCAGCATTTT
>TRBJ2-1|-|TRBV11-2|-
CASSLGLDEQFF
TGTGCCAGCAGCTTAGGTTTAGATGAGCAGTTCTTC
>TRBJ1-2|once|TRBV27|TRBD1
CASSLGTDLIYGYTF
TGTGCCAGCAGTCTCGGGACAGACCTTATCTATGGCTACACCTTC
>TRBJ2-2|-|TRBV10-3|TRBD1
CAIKAAGGITGELFF
TGTGCCATCAAGGCAGCAGGGGGCATCACCGGGGAGCTGTTTTTT
>TRBJ2-7|-|TRBV19|-
CASSTTGTPSREQYF
TGTGCCAGTAGTACCACCGGGACACCCTCCCGGGAGCAGTACTTC
>TRBJ1-2|-|TRBV6-5|TRBD1
CASSYYRGQSNYGYTF
TGTGCCAGCAGTTACTACAGGGGCCAAAGTAACTATGGCTACACCTTC
>TRBJ1-2|-|TRBV7-9|-
CASRGSGIYGYTF
TGTGCCAGCAGAGGGTCGGGGATCTATGGCTACACCTTC
>TRBJ1-2|-|TRBV27|-
CASSLLDGGGYGYTF
TGTGCCAGCAGCCTACTCGACGGGGGGGGTTATGGCTACACCTTC
>TRBJ1-1|-|TRBV2|-
CASSGTARRTEAFF
TGTGCCAGCAGTGGGACAGCTAGGAGGACTGAAGCTTTCTTT
>TRBJ2-1|-|TRBV4-3|-
CASSQDGGSNEQFF
TGCGCCAGCAGCCAAGATGGGGGCTCCAATGAGCAGTTCTTC
>TRBJ1-5|-|TRBV7-8|-
CASSSGGGSNQPQHF
TGTGCCAGCAGCTCGGGGGGGGGTAGCAATCAGCCCCAGCATTTT
>TRBJ1-5|-|TRBV28|-
CASTRGGINQPQHF
TGTGCCAGCACCCGGGGGGGCATCAATCAGCCCCAGCATTTT
>TRBJ2-5|-|TRBV30|-
CAWSVHGETQYF
TGTGCCTGGAGTGTACACGGGGAGACCCAGTACTTC
>TRBJ1-2|-|TRBV7-9|-
CASSLEVSGHGYTF
TGTGCCAGCAGCTTAGAGGTGAGCGGTCATGGCTACACCTTC
>TRBJ1-6|-|TRBV2|-
CASSPDRPNSPLHF
TGTGCCAGCAGCCCGGACAGACCTAATTCACCCCTCCACTTT
>TRBJ1-4|-|TRBV6-6|TRBD1
CASSSAQGAQGEKLFF
TGTGCCAGCAGCTCTGCCCAGGGGGCGCAGGGTGAAAAACTGTTTTTT
>TRBJ2-3|-|TRBV7-2|TRBD2
CASSLNGGGTDTQYF
TGTGCCAGCAGCTTAAACGGGGGGGGCACAGATACGCAGTATTTT
>TRBJ2-2|-|TRBV7-7|TRBD1
CASSRTGSKAGELFF
TGTGCCAGCAGCAGGACAGGGAGTAAGGCCGGGGAGCTGTTTTTT
>TRBJ1-5|-|TRBV28|-
CASSLGSAQGGNQPQHF
TGTGCCAGCAGTTTAGGTTCAGCCCAGGGTGGCAATCAGCCCCAGCATTTT
>TRBJ2-7|-|TRBV6-5|-
CASSDRYEQYF
TGTGCCAGCAGCGACAGGTACGAGCAGTACTTC
>TRBJ2-2|-|TRBV6-4|-
CASSEQEATGELFF
TGTGCCAGCAGTGAGCAGGAAGCAACCGGGGAGCTGTTTTTT
>TRBJ2-1|-|TRBV28|TRBD2
CASSPGTSGSKRQFF
TGTGCCAGCAGTCCCGGGACTAGCGGATCGAAGAGGCAGTTCTTC
>TRBJ2-1|-|TRBV30|-
CAWGPLTAYNEQFF
TGTGCCTGGGGGCCTCTTACGGCCTACAATGAGCAGTTCTTC
>TRBJ2-2|-|TRBV28|-
CACLSLISTGELFF
TGTGCCTGTCTAAGTCTGATATCCACCGGGGAGCTGTTTTTT
>TRBJ1-1|-|TRBV10-1|TRBD1
CASRDRRNTEAFF
TGCGCCAGCAGGGACAGGAGGAACACTGAAGCTTTCTTT
>TRBJ1-2|-|TRBV6-5|-
CASSYSSGSYGYTF
TGTGCCAGCAGTTACTCGTCAGGTAGCTATGGCTACACCTTC
>TRBJ1-2|-|TRBV5-1|-
CASSPQVRKGYTF
TGCGCCAGCAGCCCACAGGTTAGGAAGGGCTACACCTTC
>TRBJ2-1|-|TRBV15|TRBD1
CAINRGHYNEQFF
TGTGCCATTAACAGGGGGCACTACAATGAGCAGTTCTTC
>TRBJ2-5|-|TRBV6-5|-
CASIVQETQYF
TGTGCCAGCATAGTACAGGAGACCCAGTACTTC
>TRBJ2-3|-|TRBV7-2|-
CASIDDSWVTDTQYF
TGTGCCAGCATCGACGACAGTTGGGTCACAGATACGCAGTATTTT
>TRBJ1-4|-|TRBV19|TRBD1
CASSITRTGRDLFF
TGTGCCAGTAGCATCACACGGACAGGAAGAGACCTGTTTTTT
>TRBJ1-1|-|TRBV18|-
CASSPAAQLGTEAFF
TGTGCCAGCTCACCAGCTGCTCAACTAGGCACTGAAGCTTTCTTT